This entry is about one TCR beta chain. TCRbeta library preparation incorporated unique molecular identifiers. MiXCR, run by TCRdb on the PCR reads, gives a single entry per CDR3 protein. The sample holds almost 500,000 distinct CDR3 sequences; approximately 12% are singletons and the top ten take about 5%. The data stem from a study of T-cell reconstitution after alpha-beta-depleted transplantation in children. The CDR3 extends over 17 amino acids. Per germline, CDR1 SGHDT and CDR2 YYEEEE. The V gene end was trimmed by 0 bases and the J gene end by 1 base; junction bases not matched to a gene: 6. The source material was PBMCs from the stem cell graft donor, sampled from the stem cell graft. The source is a human donor who donated a stem cell graft to a child with combined immunodeficiency. The V gene is TRBV5-6, the J gene TRBJ2-3; 9 bases line up with TRBD2. This CDR3 is CASSLALAGLGTDTQYF. The CDR3 region has the DNA TGTGCCAGCAGCTTGGCTCTAGCGGGATTGGGCACAGATACGCAGTATTTT.